This record covers a single TCR beta chain. With 0 bases removed from V and 12 bases from J, the gap between germline ends came to 13 bases. CDR1 SGHDT and CDR2 YYEEEE come from the germline V gene. The CDR3 length is 13 residues. This table comes from immunoSEQ multiplex PCR, and its TCRdb copy is limited to in-frame clones, with some not included. The sample carries fewer than 85,000 clones, more than 90% recorded once. This entry comes from a study of T cell changes during pregnancy in multiple sclerosis. The gene calls are TRBV5-6 and TRBJ2-1, with a weak D call TRBD1 (6 bases). The sequences come from peripheral blood, collected in the second trimester of pregnancy. This sequence was found in a female donor with multiple sclerosis, enrolled in a pregnancy study. The CDR3 bases are TGTGCCAGCAGCTTGGTTGGGGGCACTCGGCAGTTCTTC. Amino acid sequence: CASSLVGGTRQFF.